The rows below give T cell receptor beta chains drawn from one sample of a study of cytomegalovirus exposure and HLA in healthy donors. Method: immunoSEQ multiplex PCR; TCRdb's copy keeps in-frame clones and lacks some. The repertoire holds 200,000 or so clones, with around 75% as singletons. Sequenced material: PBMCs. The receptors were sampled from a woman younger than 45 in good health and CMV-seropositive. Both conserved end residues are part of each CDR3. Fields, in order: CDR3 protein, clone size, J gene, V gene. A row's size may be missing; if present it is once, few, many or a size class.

CASSISRTGAEAFF	.	TRBJ1-1	TRBV19
CASSLRGTEAFF	.	TRBJ1-1	TRBV5-6
CASSQVLGGEQYF	.	TRBJ2-7	TRBV4-1
CASTSGVEAFF	.	TRBJ1-1	TRBV6-5
CASRDRGSHNSPLHF	.	TRBJ1-6	TRBV6-1
CASSILRGEETQYF	.	TRBJ2-5	TRBV11-2
CASSIILGGAGELFF	.	TRBJ2-2	TRBV11-2
CASSGASGVTYEQYF	.	TRBJ2-7	TRBV5-1
CASRATSGRVPDTQYF	few	TRBJ2-3	TRBV7-2
CASSQFKLQGNEQFF	.	TRBJ2-1	TRBV4-2
CASSFGTGEQPQHF	.	TRBJ1-5	TRBV5-1
CASSLGWPDWPKNIQYF	.	TRBJ2-4	TRBV7-2
CASSLVESYGYTF	.	TRBJ1-2	TRBV5-1
CASSSGGTSKRGEQFF	few	TRBJ2-1	TRBV5-1
CASSYGRGGGEKLFF	.	TRBJ1-4	TRBV6-5
CASSAYLQGATPNYGYTF	.	TRBJ1-2	TRBV9
CASTFPGSYNEQFF	.	TRBJ2-1	TRBV7-9
CASSQDRQGGRDTQYF	few	TRBJ2-3	TRBV4-1
CASSGGGTGGLSYEQYF	.	TRBJ2-7	TRBV13
CASSSWDRGVEQYF	.	TRBJ2-7	TRBV6-6
CASSLVAQSDTQYF	.	TRBJ2-3	TRBV5-4
CASSLEGDRGSYNEQFF	.	TRBJ2-1	TRBV5-4
CASSRQGPLNQPQHF	.	TRBJ1-5	TRBV2
CASSPTSGIYEQFF	.	TRBJ2-1	TRBV7-8
CASSRQGAYNEQFF	few	TRBJ2-1	TRBV28
CASRWTGIPEAFF	once	TRBJ1-1	TRBV19
CASSPPLGGAGEQYF	.	TRBJ2-7	TRBV7-9
CASSEEGQRANYGYTF	.	TRBJ1-2	TRBV27
CASDQGAAVAGELFF	.	TRBJ2-2	TRBV7-9
CAATGGLGTEAFF	.	TRBJ1-1	TRBV6-5
CASSLSGIGRGSNF	.	TRBJ2-5	TRBV5-6
CASSLWDSEAFF	.	TRBJ1-1	TRBV18
CASTGGARGQGYTEAFF	.	TRBJ1-1	TRBV5-1
CPSSQAAVLFLGTGFYTF	.	TRBJ1-2	TRBV1
CASSFLTGSAQSVDGYTF	.	TRBJ1-2	TRBV28
CASRNTGVAETQYF	.	TRBJ2-5	TRBV27
CASSPPRGTANYGYTF	few	TRBJ1-2	TRBV7-3
CASTRQYNEQFF	.	TRBJ2-1	TRBV2
CASSEAGAGANVLTF	.	TRBJ2-6	TRBV2
CASSGRLAGVRETQYF	.	TRBJ2-5	TRBV2
CAWGDAYEQYF	.	TRBJ2-7	TRBV28
CASGNRDTPYEQYF	.	TRBJ2-7	TRBV2
CASQGSTGNTIYF	few	TRBJ1-3	TRBV19
CASSFPGMTEAFF	.	TRBJ1-1	TRBV7-9
CASSMTGSSDEQYF	.	TRBJ2-7	TRBV19
CASSLGTSGSASTDTQYF	.	TRBJ2-3	TRBV11-2
CASSEQSPGIYGYTF	.	TRBJ1-2	TRBV6-1
CANRQGDEKLFF	few	TRBJ1-4	TRBV2
CASNIAAGELFF	.	TRBJ2-2	TRBV19
CASSLSRAPSYNEQFF	.	TRBJ2-1	TRBV7-2
CASSRGYYNQPQHF	.	TRBJ1-5	TRBV6-5
CASSLSGGRVFYEQYF	.	TRBJ2-7	TRBV7-2
CATDTVYGYTF	.	TRBJ1-2	TRBV6-1
CASSAEGWGEKLFF	few	TRBJ1-4	TRBV9
CASSRTGEQYF	.	TRBJ2-7	TRBV6-1
CASSIRPGVHATGANVLTF	.	TRBJ2-6	TRBV19
CASSLNTGELFF	.	TRBJ2-2	TRBV7-9
CASSPQTGGDYGYTF	.	TRBJ1-2	TRBV18
CASGLVSGLAGVYEQFF	.	TRBJ2-1	TRBV12-5
CASSEPTSGRGADTQYF	once	TRBJ2-3	TRBV10-1